The 21 T cell receptor beta chains reported below all come from one sample, sequenced in a study of spatial heterogeneity in lung cancer. Each CDR3 protein gets one entry after TCRdb re-called the 5' RACE reads with MiXCR. Counted here are 20,000 to 25,000 distinct CDR3 sequences, around 9.2% occurring once; the ten biggest clones make up 7.5% to 8%. Antigen specificity for these receptors is unknown. The sample's time point: sample taken at primary tumor resection. Study results and limitations: The number of expanded tumor alpha and beta chains correlated with mutation number.

This specimen consisted of lung tumor tissue, obtained at surgery. The receptors originated from a male donor with early-stage non-small cell lung cancer.

This clonotype was detected ten times or more. The chain has TRBV6-5 and TRBJ2-7; 9 positions agree with TRBD1. This CDR3 contains 15 residues. Germline CDR1 MNHEY, CDR2 SVGAGI. V dropped 0 bases and J dropped 6; count of bases not matched to a gene: 6. CDR3 in amino acids: CASSYSGTGLFEQYF. DNA of the CDR3: TGTGCCAGCAGTTACTCAGGGACAGGGCTTTTCGAGCAGTACTTC.

This clonotype showed up just a few times. Written as DNA, the CDR3 is TGTGCCAGCAGCTTTTCCGGGGGCCTTGGCTCCTACAATGAGCAGTTCTTC. It codes for CASSFSGGLGSYNEQFF. The genes are TRBV11-2 and TRBJ2-1; the D gene could be TRBD1 or TRBD2 (6 bases each). This CDR3 has 17 residues. CDR1 is SGHAT, CDR2 FQNNGV, per germline. Trimming pared 3 bases from V and 0 bases from J, leaving 15 bases between.

This clonotype came up many times. The chain links TRBV29-1 to TRBJ2-1, with no clear D. The CDR3 loop spans 10 amino acids. V was clipped by 6 bases and J by 8 bases, with 8 bases between them. CDR1 SQVTM and CDR2 ANQGSEA come from the germline V gene. CDR3 coding DNA: TGCAGCGTAAAAGTTGATGAGCAGTTCTTC. Encoded protein: CSVKVDEQFF.

This clonotype was seen at least ten times. The rearrangement joins TRBV18 to TRBJ1-2, with D possibly matching TRBD1 (5 bases). The CDR3 is made up of 15 amino acids. Germline CDR1 is KGHSH and CDR2 is LQKENI. V lost 3 bases and J lost 8, with 19 bases in between. In DNA form, the CDR3 reads TGTGCCAGCTCACCCTCGGGACTGGTACGCCAGGGCTACACCTTC. This gives the protein CASSPSGLVRQGYTF. The variable domain in full, with the rest retrieved from reference TRBV18 and TRBJ1-2, is NAGVMQNPRHLVRRRGQEARLRCSPMKGHSHVYWYRQLPEEGLKFMVYLQKENIIDESGMPKERFSAEFPKEGPSILRIQQVVRGDSAAYFCASSPSGLVRQGYTFGSGTRLTVV.

This clonotype was detected a few times. J is TRBJ1-2 and V is TRBV20-1, with 9 bases aligning to TRBD1. The CDR3 has 15 amino acids. Looked up from germline, CDR1 is DFQATT and CDR2 is SNEGSKA (reference sequence). The V segment lost 5 bases and the J segment 7 bases; nucleotides outside the gene matches: 14. This chain's CDR3 is CSAFPPGQGISGYTF. In DNA form, the CDR3 reads TGCAGTGCTTTCCCTCCGGGACAGGGAATATCTGGCTACACCTTC.

The chain joins TRBV5-4 to TRBJ2-1; TRBD2 is a possible D gene (5 bases). Germline CDR1 SGHNT, CDR2 YYREEE (reference sequence). The CDR3 extends over 12 amino acids. V gave up 3 bases and J gave up 9 bases, with 10 bases separating them. This CDR3 is CASSSKRAEQFF. The CDR3 bases are TGTGCCAGCAGCTCGAAGAGGGCTGAGCAGTTCTTC.

This clonotype was seen many times. The chain links TRBV28 to TRBJ2-7; 7 bases map to TRBD2. CDR3 length: 16 residues. Germline CDR1 MDHEN, CDR2 SYDVKM. V dropped 6 bases and J dropped 5; count of bases not matched to a gene: 16. CDR3 coding DNA: TGTGCCAGCAGCACCCGGGGGTCGAGCGGGGTTGACGAGCAGTACTTC. It yields the protein CASSTRGSSGVDEQYF.

This clonotype was observed once. V is TRBV28 and J is TRBJ1-3; D not resolved. This CDR3 has 12 amino acids. CDR1 and CDR2 from the germline V gene are MDHEN and SYDVKM. The V end lost 3 bases, the J end lost 14 bases, and 14 bases lay between the germline ends. The CDR3: CASSLDGSTVYF. The DNA of the CDR3 is TGTGCCAGCAGTTTGGACGGCTCCACGGTATATTTT.

Many counts were recorded for this clonotype. V gene TRBV21-1 combines with J gene TRBJ2-2. TRBV21-1 represents a pseudogene. This CDR3 is 13 amino acids long. CDR3 sequence (DNA): TGTGCCAGCAGCGCGGACGATCGCGGGGAGCTGTTTTTT. Translation: CASSADDRGELFF.

The genes are TRBV11-2 and TRBJ2-3; D gene uncertain. The CDR3 extends over 14 amino acids. Germline CDR1 is SGHAT and CDR2 is FQNNGV. The ends were cut back, 3 bases at V and 0 bases at J, with 7 bases in the middle. CDR3 sequence: CASSFGESTDTQYF. In DNA form, the CDR3 reads TGTGCCAGCAGCTTCGGTGAGAGCACAGATACGCAGTATTTT.

This clonotype was counted only a few times. The rearrangement joins TRBV7-9 to TRBJ2-5; D is unclear. Germline V gives CDR1 SEHNR, CDR2 FQNEAQ (reference sequence). Trimming left V 1 base short and J 5 bases short, with 8 bases between. The CDR3 is made up of 13 amino acids. The CDR3 nucleotides are TGTGCCAGCAGCTTAGACGGGCGGGAGACCCAGTACTTC. Residues: CASSLDGRETQYF.

In this sample, this clonotype turned up a few times. The gene calls are TRBV28 and TRBJ2-3; the match to TRBD2 covers 11 bases. The junction had 13 bases not matched to a gene; V was cut back by 7 bases and J by 10 bases. The germline gives CDR1 MDHEN, CDR2 SYDVKM. There are 15 residues in the CDR3. The CDR3: CASNQLAGAVNPQYF. CDR3 coding DNA: TGTGCCAGCAACCAACTAGCGGGGGCAGTAAACCCGCAGTATTTT. Supplemented by reference TRBV28 and TRBJ2-3, the full variable domain reads DVKVTQSSRYLVKRTGEKVFLECVQDMDHENMFWYRQDPGLGLRLIYFSYDVKMKEKGDIPEGYSVSREKKERFSLILESASTNQTSMYLCASNQLAGAVNPQYFGPGTRLTVL.

This chain joins TRBV27 and TRBJ2-7; D might be TRBD2 (5 bases). The V gene's germline CDR1 is MNHEY and CDR2 SMNVEV (reference sequence). The CDR3 totals 13 residues. Trimming shortened V by 11 bases and J by 7 bases, and 21 bases separated the two germline ends. In DNA form, the CDR3 reads TGTGCCGCCTCCGCGACCCGAGGAGGAGAGCAGTACTTC. Translated, it gives CAASATRGGEQYF.

There are many counts of this clonotype. This chain connects TRBV6-2 or TRBV6-3 to TRBJ2-7; 12 bases fit TRBD1. The CDR3 length is 16 residues. After removal of 5 bases from V and 4 bases from J, the junction contained 9 bases not matched to a gene. Germline-derived CDR1 and CDR2 are MNHEY and SVGEGT. The chain's CDR3 is CASSLHGDRGQYEQYF. The CDR3 DNA reads as TGTGCCAGCAGTCTTCACGGGGACAGGGGGCAGTACGAGCAGTACTTC.

This clonotype is labeled as medium-sized (0.01 to 0.1%). The chain recombines TRBV7-3 with TRBJ1-1, with a possible D match to TRBD1 (6 bases). Germline CDR1 reads SGHTA; CDR2 reads FQGTGA. This CDR3 has 13 residues. The V gene lost 3 bases and the J gene lost 5 bases, with 10 bases spanning the gap. The DNA of the CDR3 is TGTGCCAGCAGCTTTAGGGGGAATACTGAAGCTTTCTTT. Its protein is CASSFRGNTEAFF.

This clonotype showed up many times. Written as DNA, the CDR3 is TGTGCCAGCAAGAGTGGCAGCTATGGCTACACCTTC. Translating it yields CASKSGSYGYTF. The rearrangement uses TRBV28 and TRBJ1-2; D unresolved. Germline assignment: CDR1 MDHEN and CDR2 SYDVKM. V was cut by 7 bases and J by 4 bases, with 10 bases left in between. CDR3 length: 12 residues.

This clonotype was observed many times. The chain recombines TRBV20-1 with TRBJ2-3; D is possibly TRBD2 (5 bases). CDR1 is DFQATT, CDR2 SNEGSKA, per germline (reference sequence). V shed 6 bases and J shed 4 bases, with 17 bases lying between them. The length of the CDR3 is 14 residues. The CDR3 loop reads CSAWGEAGSDTQYF. In DNA, the CDR3 is TGCAGTGCGTGGGGAGAGGCGGGTTCAGATACGCAGTATTTT.

The genes are TRBV20-1 and TRBJ2-1; D is perhaps TRBD2 (7 bases). The V end was cut by 5 bases, the J end by 2 bases, with 16 bases between. Germline values: CDR1 DFQATT, CDR2 SNEGSKA (reference sequence). The CDR3 loop spans 15 amino acids. The CDR3 sequence: CSAGWTGGPYNEQFF. DNA of the CDR3: TGCAGTGCTGGTTGGACGGGGGGCCCCTACAATGAGCAGTTCTTC.

This clonotype was seen ten or more times. This chain joins TRBV6-2 or TRBV6-3 and TRBJ2-1; a weak D match, TRBD2 (6 bases). Trimming took 0 bases from V and 5 from J, leaving 11 bases between them. This CDR3 is built from 15 residues. The V gene's germline CDR1 is MNHEY and CDR2 SVGEGT. The CDR3 loop is CASSYSLAFHNEQFF. CDR3 in DNA: TGTGCCAGCAGTTACTCGCTAGCGTTTCACAATGAGCAGTTCTTC.

This clonotype has ten or more counts. The chain has TRBV28 and TRBJ1-2; D is perhaps TRBD1 (5 bases). Trimming removed 3 bases from V and 3 bases from J, with 14 bases in between. The germline CDR1 and CDR2 sequences are MDHEN and SYDVKM. The CDR3 extends over 15 amino acids. The CDR3 DNA sequence: TGTGCCAGCAGTTTCCGAGACAGATTTTACTATGGCTACACCTTC. Protein sequence: CASSFRDRFYYGYTF.

This clonotype was recorded many times. This chain links TRBV7-8 with TRBJ2-7, with D uncertain. Germline CDR1 and CDR2: SGHVS and FQNEAQ. The CDR3 runs to 12 residues. Trimming took off 0 bases at V and 5 bases at J, with 5 bases between the two ends. CDR3 nucleotides: TGTGCCAGCAGCTTAGCTGTGAACGAGCAGTACTTC. This codes for CASSLAVNEQYF.